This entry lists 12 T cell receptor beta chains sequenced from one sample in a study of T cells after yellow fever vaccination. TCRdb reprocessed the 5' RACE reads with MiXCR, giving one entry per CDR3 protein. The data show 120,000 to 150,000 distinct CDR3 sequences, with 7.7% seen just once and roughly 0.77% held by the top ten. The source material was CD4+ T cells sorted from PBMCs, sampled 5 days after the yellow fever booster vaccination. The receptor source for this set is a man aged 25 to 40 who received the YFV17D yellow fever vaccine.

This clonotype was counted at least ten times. CDR3 DNA sequence: TGTGCCAGCAGCAAAACTTCGGGACAGGGGGACTATGGCTACACCTTC. It codes for CASSKTSGQGDYGYTF. This chain joins TRBV7-9 and TRBJ1-2; 11 positions match TRBD1. The germline V gene encodes CDR1 SEHNR and CDR2 FQNEAQ (reference sequence). With 5 bases clipped from V and 3 bases from J, the junction kept 8 bases outside the gene matches. The CDR3 has 16 residues.

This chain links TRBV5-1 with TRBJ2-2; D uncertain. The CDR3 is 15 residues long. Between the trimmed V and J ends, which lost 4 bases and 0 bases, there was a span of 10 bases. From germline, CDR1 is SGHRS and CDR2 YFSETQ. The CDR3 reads CASSPGPANTGELFF. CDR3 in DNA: TGCGCCAGCAGCCCCGGACCCGCGAACACCGGGGAGCTGTTTTTT. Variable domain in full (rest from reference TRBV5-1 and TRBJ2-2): KAGVTQTPRYLIKTRGQQVTLSCSPISGHRSVSWYQQTPGQGLQFLFEYFSETQRNKGNFPGRFSGRQFSNSRSEMNVSTLELGDSALYLCASSPGPANTGELFFGEGSRLTVL.

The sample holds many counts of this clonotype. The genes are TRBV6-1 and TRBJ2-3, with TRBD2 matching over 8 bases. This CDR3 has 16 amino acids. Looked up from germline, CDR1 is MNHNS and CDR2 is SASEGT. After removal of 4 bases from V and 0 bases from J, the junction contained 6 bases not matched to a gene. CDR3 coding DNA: TGTGCCAGCAGTGGCCGACTAGCGACTAGCACAGATACGCAGTATTTT. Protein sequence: CASSGRLATSTDTQYF.

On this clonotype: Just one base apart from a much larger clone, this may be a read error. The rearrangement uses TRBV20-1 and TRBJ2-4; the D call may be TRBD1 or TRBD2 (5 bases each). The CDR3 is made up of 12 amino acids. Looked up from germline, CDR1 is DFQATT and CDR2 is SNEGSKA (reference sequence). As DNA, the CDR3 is TGCAGGCCCCAGAGTGGGGACGGAGACCAGTACTTC. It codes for CRPQSGDGDQYF.

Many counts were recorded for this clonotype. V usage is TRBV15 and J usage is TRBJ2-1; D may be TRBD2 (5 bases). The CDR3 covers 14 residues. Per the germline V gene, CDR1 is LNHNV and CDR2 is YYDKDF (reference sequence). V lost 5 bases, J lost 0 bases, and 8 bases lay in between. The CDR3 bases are TGTGCCACCAGCCTCGGGAACTCCTACAATGAGCAGTTCTTC. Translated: CATSLGNSYNEQFF.

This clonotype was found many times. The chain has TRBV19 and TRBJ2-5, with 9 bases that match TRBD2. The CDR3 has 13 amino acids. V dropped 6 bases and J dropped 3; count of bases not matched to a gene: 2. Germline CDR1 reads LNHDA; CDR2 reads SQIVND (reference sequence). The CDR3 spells CASRGLAKETQYF. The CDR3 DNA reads TGTGCCAGTAGAGGACTAGCGAAAGAGACCCAGTACTTC. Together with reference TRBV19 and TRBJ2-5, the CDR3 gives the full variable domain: DGGITQSPKYLFRKEGQNVTLSCEQNLNHDAMYWYRQDPGQGLRLIYYSQIVNDFQKGDIAEGYSVSREKKESFPLTVTSAQKNPTAFYLCASRGLAKETQYFGPGTRLLVL.

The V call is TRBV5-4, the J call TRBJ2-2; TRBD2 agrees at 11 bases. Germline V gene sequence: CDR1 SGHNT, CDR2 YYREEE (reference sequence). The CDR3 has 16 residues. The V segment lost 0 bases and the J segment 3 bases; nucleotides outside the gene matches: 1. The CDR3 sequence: CASSLGLAGYTGELFF. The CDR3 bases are TGTGCCAGCAGCTTGGGACTAGCGGGATACACCGGGGAGCTGTTTTTT.

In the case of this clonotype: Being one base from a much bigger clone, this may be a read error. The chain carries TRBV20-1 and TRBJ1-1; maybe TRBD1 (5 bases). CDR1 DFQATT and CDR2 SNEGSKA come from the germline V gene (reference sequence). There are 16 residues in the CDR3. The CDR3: CIASSKGWEKNTEAFF. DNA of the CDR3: TGCATTGCTAGTTCAAAGGGGTGGGAGAAGAACACTGAAGCTTTCTTT.

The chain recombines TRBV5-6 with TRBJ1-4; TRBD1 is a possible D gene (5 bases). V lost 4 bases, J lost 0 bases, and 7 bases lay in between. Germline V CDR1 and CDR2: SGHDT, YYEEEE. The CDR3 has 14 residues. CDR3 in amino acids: CASSPTATNEKLFF. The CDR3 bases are TGTGCCAGCAGCCCGACAGCAACTAATGAAAAACTGTTTTTT.

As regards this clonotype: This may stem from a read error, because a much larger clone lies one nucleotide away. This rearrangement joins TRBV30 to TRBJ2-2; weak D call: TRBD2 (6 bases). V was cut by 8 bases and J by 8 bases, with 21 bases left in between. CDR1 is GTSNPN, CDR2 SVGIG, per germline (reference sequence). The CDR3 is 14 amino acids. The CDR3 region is CARNKDIRGGELFF. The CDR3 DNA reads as TGTGCCCGGAACAAGGACATCCGGGGGGGGGAGCTGTTTTTT. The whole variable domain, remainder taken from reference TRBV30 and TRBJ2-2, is SQTIHQWPATLVQPVGSPLSLECTVEGTSNPNLYWYRQAAGRGLQLLFYSVGIGQISSEVPQNLSASRPQDRQFILSSKKLLLSDSGFYLCARNKDIRGGELFFGEGSRLTVL.

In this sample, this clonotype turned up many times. The CDR3 region is CASSGKGLAGPTGELFF. CDR3 in DNA: TGCGCCAGCAGCGGAAAGGGACTAGCGGGACCCACCGGGGAGCTGTTTTTT. This rearrangement joins TRBV4-3 to TRBJ2-2; 13 bases line up with TRBD2. The germline CDR1 and CDR2 sequences are LGHNA and YSLEER. J lost 4 bases, V lost 5 bases, and 7 bases had no gene match. CDR3 length: 17 amino acids.

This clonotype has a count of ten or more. CDR3 sequence (DNA): TGCAGTGCTACCCCTCCTATCCCATTCCTCGGGACTACCTTTCTCTACGAGCAGTACTTC. Translation: CSATPPIPFLGTTFLYEQYF. The chain employs TRBV20-1 and TRBJ2-7; 7 bases fit TRBD2. Germline CDR1 is DFQATT and CDR2 is SNEGSKA (reference sequence). After removal of 4 bases from V and 3 bases from J, the junction contained 27 bases not matched to a gene. This CDR3 is 20 amino acids long.